The source of this T cell receptor beta chain is a study of spatial heterogeneity in lung cancer. V was trimmed by 0 bases and J by 6 bases, leaving 12 bases between them. The germline V gene encodes CDR1 SGHDN and CDR2 FVKESK. CDR3 length: 15 residues. Sample time point: sample taken at primary tumor resection. Unsorted whole RNA from tumor, nontumor lung or frozen PBMC underwent sequencing. TCRdb re-derived calls from the 5' RACE reads in MiXCR, one entry per CDR3 protein. The sample shows 75,000 to 85,000 distinct CDR3 sequences, about 20% of them seen only once. This chain connects TRBV14 to TRBJ2-1; D is possibly TRBD2 (5 bases). The specimen comprised PBMCs, sampled at surgery. This clonotype was sampled from a male donor with early-stage non-small cell lung cancer. The CDR3 DNA sequence: TGTGCCAGCAGCCAAGAGACTATTCTCTTCAATGAGCAGTTCTTC. This translates into CASSQETILFNEQFF.